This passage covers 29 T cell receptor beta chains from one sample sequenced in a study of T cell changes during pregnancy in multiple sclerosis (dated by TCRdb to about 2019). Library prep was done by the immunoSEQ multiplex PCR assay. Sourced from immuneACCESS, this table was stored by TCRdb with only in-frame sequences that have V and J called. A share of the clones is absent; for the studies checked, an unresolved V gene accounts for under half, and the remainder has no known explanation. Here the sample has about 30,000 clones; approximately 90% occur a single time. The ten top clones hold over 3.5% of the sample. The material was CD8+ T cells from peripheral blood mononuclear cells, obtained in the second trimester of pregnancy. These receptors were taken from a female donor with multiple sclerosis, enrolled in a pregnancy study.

The CDR3, as DNA: TGTGCCAGCAGCTTGACAGGGAACACTGAAGCTTTCTTT. Protein product: CASSLTGNTEAFF. This chain links TRBV5-6 with TRBJ1-1, with D perhaps matching TRBD1 (5 bases). Germline CDR1 reads SGHDT; CDR2 reads YYEEEE. The CDR3 is made up of 13 amino acids. Trimming shortened V by 1 base and J by 1 base, and 5 bases separated the two germline ends.

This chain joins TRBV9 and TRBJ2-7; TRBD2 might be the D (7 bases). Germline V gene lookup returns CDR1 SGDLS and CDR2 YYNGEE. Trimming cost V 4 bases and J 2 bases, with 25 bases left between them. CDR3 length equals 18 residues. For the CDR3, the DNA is TGTGCCAGCAGCCAGGGGCTGGTACTGGCGGGAGCGGCCTACGAGCAGTACTTC. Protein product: CASSQGLVLAGAAYEQYF.

The CDR3 region is CAISDLQASNQPQHF. The DNA of the CDR3 is TGTGCCATCAGTGACCTACAGGCAAGCAATCAGCCCCAGCATTTT. V is TRBV10-3 and J is TRBJ1-5, with a weak D call TRBD1 (5 bases). V was cut by 3 bases and J by 1 base, with 10 bases left in between. The germline V gene has CDR1 ENHRY and CDR2 SYGVKD. This CDR3 spans 15 amino acids.

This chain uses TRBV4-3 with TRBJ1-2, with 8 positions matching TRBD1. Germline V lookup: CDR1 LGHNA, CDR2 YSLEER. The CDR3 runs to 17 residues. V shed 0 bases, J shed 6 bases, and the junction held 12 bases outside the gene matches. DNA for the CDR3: TGCGCCAGCAGCCAAGATAGGGTCCCGACAGGGGATAATGGCTACACCTTC. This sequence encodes CASSQDRVPTGDNGYTF.

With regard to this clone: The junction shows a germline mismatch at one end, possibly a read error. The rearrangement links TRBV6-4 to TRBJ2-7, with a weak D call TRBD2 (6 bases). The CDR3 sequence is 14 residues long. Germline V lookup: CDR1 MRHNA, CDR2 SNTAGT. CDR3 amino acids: CASIDIAATYEQYF. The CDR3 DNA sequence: TGTGCCAGCATTGACATAGCGGCTACCTACGAGCAGTACTTC.

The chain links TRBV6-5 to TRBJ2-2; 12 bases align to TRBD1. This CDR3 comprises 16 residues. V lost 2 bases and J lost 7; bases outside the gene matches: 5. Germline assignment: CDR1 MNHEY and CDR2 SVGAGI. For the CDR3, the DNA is TGTGCCAGCAGTTACGGGGACAGGGGGCATCACGGGGAGCTGTTTTTT. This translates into CASSYGDRGHHGELFF.

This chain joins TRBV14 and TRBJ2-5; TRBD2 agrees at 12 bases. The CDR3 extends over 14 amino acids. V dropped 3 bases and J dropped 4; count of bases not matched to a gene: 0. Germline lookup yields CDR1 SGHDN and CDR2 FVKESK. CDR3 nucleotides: TGTGCCAGCAGCCAGACTAGCGGGAGAGAGACCCAGTACTTC. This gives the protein CASSQTSGRETQYF.

CDR3 sequence: CASSLAIRGRIGELFF. The CDR3 DNA follows: TGTGCCAGCAGCTTAGCGATTAGGGGGCGGATCGGGGAGCTGTTTTTT. The chain has TRBV7-8 and TRBJ2-2, with 7 nucleotides matching TRBD1. Trimming removed 0 bases from V and 7 bases from J; junction bases left unmatched: 8. Per the germline V gene, CDR1 is SGHVS and CDR2 is FQNEAQ. This CDR3 comprises 16 residues.

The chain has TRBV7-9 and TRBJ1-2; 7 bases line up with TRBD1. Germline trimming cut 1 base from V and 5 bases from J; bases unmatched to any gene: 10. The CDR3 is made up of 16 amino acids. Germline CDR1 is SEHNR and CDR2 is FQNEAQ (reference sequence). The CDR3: CASSLVTGELWYGYTF. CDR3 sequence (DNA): TGTGCCAGCAGCTTAGTAACAGGGGAGCTGTGGTATGGCTACACCTTC. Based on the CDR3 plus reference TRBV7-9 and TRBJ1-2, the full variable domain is DTGVSQNPRHKITKRGQNVTFRCDPISEHNRLYWYRQTLGQGPEFLTYFQNEAQLEKSRLLSDRFSAERPKGSFSTLEIQRTEQGDSAMYLCASSLVTGELWYGYTFGSGTRLTVV.

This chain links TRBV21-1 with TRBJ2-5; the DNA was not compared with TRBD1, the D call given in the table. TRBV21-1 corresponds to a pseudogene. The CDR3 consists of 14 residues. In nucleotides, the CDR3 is TGTGCCAGCAGCCATCGACAGGGTTGGCAGACCCAGTACTTC. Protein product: CASSHRQGWQTQYF.

The CDR3 reads CASRDSTGYNEQFF. In DNA, the CDR3 is TGTGCCAGCAGAGATTCCACAGGGTACAATGAGCAGTTCTTC. The rearrangement links TRBV7-9 to TRBJ2-1, with D perhaps matching TRBD1 (6 bases). Germline loops: CDR1 SEHNR, CDR2 FQNEAQ (reference sequence). The CDR3 totals 14 residues. With 6 bases removed from V and 4 bases from J, the gap between germline ends came to 13 bases.

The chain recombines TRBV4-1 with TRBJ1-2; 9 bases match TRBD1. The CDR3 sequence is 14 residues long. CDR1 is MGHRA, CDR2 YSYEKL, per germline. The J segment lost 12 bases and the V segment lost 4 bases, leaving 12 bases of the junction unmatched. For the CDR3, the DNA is TGCGCCAGCAGCCGTGGGACAGGGAGCGCGTTGGACACCTTC. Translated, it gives CASSRGTGSALDTF.

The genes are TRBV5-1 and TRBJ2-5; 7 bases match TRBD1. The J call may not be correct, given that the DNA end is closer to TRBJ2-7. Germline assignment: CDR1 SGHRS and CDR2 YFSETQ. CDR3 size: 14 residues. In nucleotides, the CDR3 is TGCGCCAGCAGCTTGGGACAGGGTCCCAACGAGCAGTACTTC. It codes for CASSLGQGPNEQYF.

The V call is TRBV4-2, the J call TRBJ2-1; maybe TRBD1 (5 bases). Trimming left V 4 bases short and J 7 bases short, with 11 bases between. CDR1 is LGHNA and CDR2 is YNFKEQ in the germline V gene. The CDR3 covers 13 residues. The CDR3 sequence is CASSRPTANEQFF. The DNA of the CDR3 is TGTGCCAGCAGCCGCCCGACAGCTAATGAGCAGTTCTTC.

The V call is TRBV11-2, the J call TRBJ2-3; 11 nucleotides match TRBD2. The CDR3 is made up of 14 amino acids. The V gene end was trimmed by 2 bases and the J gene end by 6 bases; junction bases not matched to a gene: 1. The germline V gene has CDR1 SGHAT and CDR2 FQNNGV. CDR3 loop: CASSLTSGSDTQYF. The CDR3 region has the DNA TGTGCCAGCAGCTTAACTAGCGGGAGTGATACGCAGTATTTT.

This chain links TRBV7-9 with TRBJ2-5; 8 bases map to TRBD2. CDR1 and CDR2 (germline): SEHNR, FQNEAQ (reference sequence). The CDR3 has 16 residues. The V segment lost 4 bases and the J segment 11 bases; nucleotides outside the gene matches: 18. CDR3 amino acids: CASSSLGLASPEEQYF. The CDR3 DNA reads TGTGCCAGCAGCTCCCTCGGACTAGCCTCCCCGGAAGAGCAGTACTTC.

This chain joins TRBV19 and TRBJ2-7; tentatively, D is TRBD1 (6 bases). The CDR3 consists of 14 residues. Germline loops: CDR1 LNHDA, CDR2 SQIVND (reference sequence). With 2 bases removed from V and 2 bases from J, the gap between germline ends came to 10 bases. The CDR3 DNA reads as TGTGCCAGTAGTATACTAGGGGGTCCCTACGAGCAGTACTTC. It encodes CASSILGGPYEQYF.

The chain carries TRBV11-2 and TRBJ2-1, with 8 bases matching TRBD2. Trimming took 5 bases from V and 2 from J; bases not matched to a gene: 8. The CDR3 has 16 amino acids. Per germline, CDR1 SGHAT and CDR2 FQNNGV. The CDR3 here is CASSLNPGLAYNEQFF. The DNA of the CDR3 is TGTGCCAGCAGCCTAAATCCGGGACTAGCCTACAATGAGCAGTTCTTC.

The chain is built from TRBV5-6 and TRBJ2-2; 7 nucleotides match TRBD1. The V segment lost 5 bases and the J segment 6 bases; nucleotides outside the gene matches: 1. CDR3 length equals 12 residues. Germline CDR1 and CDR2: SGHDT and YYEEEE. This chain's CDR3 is CASSTGAGELFF. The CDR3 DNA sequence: TGTGCCAGCAGTACAGGGGCCGGGGAGCTGTTTTTT. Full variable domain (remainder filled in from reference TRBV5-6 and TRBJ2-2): DAGVTQSPTHLIKTRGQQVTLRCSPKSGHDTVSWYQQALGQGPQFIFQYYEEEERQRGNFPDRFSGHQFPNYSSELNVNALLLGDSALYLCASSTGAGELFFGEGSRLTVL.

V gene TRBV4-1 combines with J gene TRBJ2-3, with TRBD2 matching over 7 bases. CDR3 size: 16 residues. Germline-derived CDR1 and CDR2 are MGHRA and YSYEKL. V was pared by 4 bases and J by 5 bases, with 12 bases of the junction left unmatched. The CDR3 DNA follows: TGCGCCAGCAGCCTTAGACTAGAGGGACTAAGAGATACGCAGTATTTT. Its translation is CASSLRLEGLRDTQYF.

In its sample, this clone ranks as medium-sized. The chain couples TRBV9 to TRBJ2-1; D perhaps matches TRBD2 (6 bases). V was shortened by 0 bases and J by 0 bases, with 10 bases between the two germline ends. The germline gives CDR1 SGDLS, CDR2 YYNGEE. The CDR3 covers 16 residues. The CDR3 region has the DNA TGTGCCAGCAGCGTAGATGGGACTTTCTCCTACAATGAGCAGTTCTTC. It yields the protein CASSVDGTFSYNEQFF. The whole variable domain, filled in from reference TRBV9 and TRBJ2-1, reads DSGVTQTPKHLITATGQRVTLRCSPRSGDLSVYWYQQSLDQGLQFLIQYYNGEERAKGNILERFSAQQFPDLHSELNLSSLELGDSALYFCASSVDGTFSYNEQFFGPGTRLTVL.

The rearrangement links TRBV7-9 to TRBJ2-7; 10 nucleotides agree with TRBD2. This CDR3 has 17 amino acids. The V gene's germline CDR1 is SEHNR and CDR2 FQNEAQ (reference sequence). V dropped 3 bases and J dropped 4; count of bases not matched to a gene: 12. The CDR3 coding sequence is TGTGCCAGCAGCTTTTGGCGCCTAGCGGGAGACAGGTACGAGCAGTACTTC. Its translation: CASSFWRLAGDRYEQYF.

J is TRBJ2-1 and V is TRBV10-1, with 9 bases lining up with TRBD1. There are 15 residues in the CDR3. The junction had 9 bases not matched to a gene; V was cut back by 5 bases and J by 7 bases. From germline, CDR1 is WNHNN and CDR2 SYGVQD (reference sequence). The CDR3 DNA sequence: TGCGCCAGCAGTTCCCCGGGACAGGGTCTGAATGAGCAGTTCTTC. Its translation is CASSSPGQGLNEQFF.

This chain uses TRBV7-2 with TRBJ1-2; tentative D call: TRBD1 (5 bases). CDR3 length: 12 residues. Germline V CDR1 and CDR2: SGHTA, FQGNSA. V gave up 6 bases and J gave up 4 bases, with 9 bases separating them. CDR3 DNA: TGTGCCAGCAGAGGGGAATCCTATGGCTACACCTTC. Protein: CASRGESYGYTF.

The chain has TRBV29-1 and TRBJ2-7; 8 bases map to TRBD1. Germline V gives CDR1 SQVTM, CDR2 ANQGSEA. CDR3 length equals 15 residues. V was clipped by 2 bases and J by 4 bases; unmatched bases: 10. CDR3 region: CSVETGGQTNYEQYF. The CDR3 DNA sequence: TGCAGCGTTGAAACAGGGGGACAGACAAATTACGAGCAGTACTTC.

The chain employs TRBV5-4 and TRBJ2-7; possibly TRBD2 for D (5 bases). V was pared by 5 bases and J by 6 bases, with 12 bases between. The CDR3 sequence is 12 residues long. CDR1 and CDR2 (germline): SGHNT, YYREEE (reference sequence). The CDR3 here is CASSRGSVEQYF. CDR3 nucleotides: TGTGCCAGCAGTCGTGGGAGCGTCGAGCAGTACTTC.

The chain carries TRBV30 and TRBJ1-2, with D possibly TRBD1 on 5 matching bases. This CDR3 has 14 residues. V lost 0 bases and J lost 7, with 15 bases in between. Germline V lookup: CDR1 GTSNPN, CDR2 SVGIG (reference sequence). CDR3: CAWSVTRLGGGYTF. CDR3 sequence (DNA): TGTGCCTGGAGTGTTACTCGTCTGGGGGGTGGCTACACCTTC.

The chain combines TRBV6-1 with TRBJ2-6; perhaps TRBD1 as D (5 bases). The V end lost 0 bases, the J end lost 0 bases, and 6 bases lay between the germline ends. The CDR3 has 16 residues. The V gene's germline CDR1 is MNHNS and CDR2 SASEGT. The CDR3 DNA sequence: TGTGCCAGCAGTGAAGCGGGGCTCTCTGGGGCCAACGTCCTGACTTTC. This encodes CASSEAGLSGANVLTF.

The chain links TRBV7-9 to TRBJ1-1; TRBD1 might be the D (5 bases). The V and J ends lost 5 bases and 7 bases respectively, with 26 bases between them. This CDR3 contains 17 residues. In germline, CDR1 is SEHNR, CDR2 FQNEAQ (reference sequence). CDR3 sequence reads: CASSAVGQTVTPLEAFF. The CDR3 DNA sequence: TGTGCCAGCAGCGCCGTTGGGCAGACAGTGACGCCCCTTGAAGCTTTCTTT.